These 28 T cell receptor beta chains share one sample of origin, sequenced in a study of breast tumors, draining lymph nodes, adjacent tissues. Axillary draining lymph nodes of breast cancer patients supplied the node samples. In TCRdb, the multiplex PCR reads were re-called with MiXCR into one record per CDR3 protein. The table records approximately 100,000 distinct CDR3 sequences, roughly 20% of them present only once. Specimen: axillary lymph node tissue. These receptors all come from a female donor with breast cancer. Some clones in this sample may be carry-over from other donors' samples.

A remark on this clonotype: One base away lies a much larger clone, so this may be a sequencing read error. The chain has TRBV20-1 and TRBJ1-2; D perhaps matches TRBD1 (5 bases). This CDR3 has 11 residues. CDR1 is DFQATT, CDR2 SNEGSKA, per germline (reference sequence). In nucleotides, the CDR3 is TGCAGTGCTAGTCCAGGGTATGGCTACATCTTC. Amino acids: CSASPGYGYIF.

The genes are TRBV3-1 and TRBJ2-2, with a possible D match to TRBD1 (5 bases). Germline V gene sequence: CDR1 LGHDT, CDR2 YNNKEL (reference sequence). Deletions cut 6 bases from V and 4 bases from J, with 12 bases between. The CDR3 consists of 14 residues. This CDR3 reads CASRGSGPTGELFF. Written as DNA, the CDR3 is TGTGCCAGCAGAGGGTCAGGGCCCACCGGGGAGCTGTTTTTT.

This clonotype was found a few times. The V gene is TRBV3-1, the J gene TRBJ2-3; D uncertain. Germline V gene lookup returns CDR1 LGHDT and CDR2 YNNKEL (reference sequence). The CDR3 runs 12 residues. Trimming took off 3 bases at V and 0 bases at J, with 1 base between the two ends. CDR3 amino acids: CASSHSTDTQYF. The CDR3 bases are TGTGCCAGCAGCCATAGCACAGATACGCAGTATTTT.

The table lists this clonotype with many counts. This chain links TRBV7-2 with TRBJ1-2; 7 nucleotides match TRBD1. V shed 9 bases and J 2 bases; nucleotides not matched to a gene: 6. The CDR3 runs to 13 residues. The germline V gene encodes CDR1 SGHTA and CDR2 FQGNSA. The CDR3 sequence is CASSGQTNYGYTF. DNA for the CDR3: TGTGCCAGTTCGGGACAGACGAACTATGGCTACACCTTC.

The chain is built from TRBV19 and TRBJ1-4; 7 bases match TRBD1. Trimming removed 6 bases from V and 2 bases from J; junction bases left unmatched: 9. This CDR3 region has 16 residues. Germline CDR1 is LNHDA and CDR2 is SQIVND (reference sequence). The CDR3 DNA reads as TGTGCCAGTAGCACGACAGGGCGAGACACTAATGAAAAACTGTTTTTT. Translation gives CASSTTGRDTNEKLFF.

CDR3 in DNA: TGCAGTGCTAGAGCCGGGACAGAGACCTACAATGAGCAGTTCTTC. This gives the protein CSARAGTETYNEQFF. This rearrangement joins TRBV20-1 to TRBJ2-1; 7 positions match TRBD1. The germline CDR1 and CDR2 sequences are DFQATT and SNEGSKA (reference sequence). The CDR3 is 15 amino acids. J was trimmed by 2 bases and V by 1 base; bases with no gene match: 5.

The rearrangement uses TRBV7-8 and TRBJ2-2, with 14 positions matching TRBD2. V shed 5 bases and J 7 bases; nucleotides not matched to a gene: 18. This CDR3 spans 20 amino acids. The germline V gene has CDR1 SGHVS and CDR2 FQNEAQ. CDR3: CASSPTRTSGGRRQGGELFF. DNA for the CDR3: TGTGCCAGCAGCCCTACCCGGACTAGCGGGGGGCGTAGGCAGGGCGGGGAGCTGTTTTTT.

V and J are TRBV12-3 or TRBV12-4 and TRBJ1-1; no clear D. The CDR3 is 13 amino acids. The germline V and J ends were trimmed by 3 bases and 6 bases, with 11 bases remaining between them. For the CDR3, the DNA is TGTGCCAGCAGTTTTCGGCGTGAAGCTGAAGCTTTCTTT. Translation gives CASSFRREAEAFF.

A remark on this clonotype: One junction end disagrees with the germline gene, perhaps due to a read error. The chain joins TRBV5-6 to TRBJ2-1; 10 nucleotides line up with TRBD2. This CDR3 region has 17 residues. CDR1 is SGHDT and CDR2 is YYEEEE in the germline V gene. CDR3 in amino acids: CASSYGPAGGPANEQFF. CDR3 in DNA: TGTGCGAGCAGCTACGGACCAGCGGGAGGGCCGGCCAATGAGCAGTTCTTC. The complete variable domain, with remaining parts taken from reference TRBV5-6 and TRBJ2-1, reads DAGVTQSPTHLIKTRGQQVTLRCSPKSGHDTVSWYQQALGQGPQFIFQYYEEEERQRGNFPDRFSGHQFPNYSSELNVNALLLGDSALYLCASSYGPAGGPANEQFFGPGTRLTVL.

This clonotype was observed many times. V is TRBV11-1 and J is TRBJ2-3; D ambiguous. The V end lost 7 bases, the J end lost 3 bases, and 14 bases lay between the germline ends. The length of the CDR3 is 14 residues. The germline V gene has CDR1 SGHAT and CDR2 FQDESV (reference sequence). CDR3 in amino acids: CASTFSGRTDTQYF. DNA for the CDR3: TGTGCCAGCACCTTTTCAGGCAGAACAGATACGCAGTATTTT.

This chain joins TRBV20-1 and TRBJ1-2; perhaps TRBD1 as D (6 bases). V lost 6 bases, J lost 5 bases, and 19 bases lay in between. CDR1 and CDR2 from the germline V gene are DFQATT and SNEGSKA (reference sequence). This CDR3 region has 14 residues. CDR3 protein: CSAQRGGRWYGYTF. The CDR3 coding sequence is TGCAGTGCCCAGCGGGGGGGGCGGTGGTATGGCTACACCTTC.

In this sample, this clonotype turned up many times. CDR3 nucleotides: TGCAGTGCTATCCGACCCGGGGGTCAAGAGACCCAGTACTTC. This encodes CSAIRPGGQETQYF. This chain joins TRBV20-1 and TRBJ2-5, with a tentative D call TRBD2 (6 bases). Trimming left V 4 bases short and J 2 bases short, with 14 bases between. The CDR3 runs 14 residues. Germline loops: CDR1 DFQATT, CDR2 SNEGSKA (reference sequence).

This clonotype was counted many times. J is TRBJ2-7 and V is TRBV11-2; TRBD2 matches 8 bases. CDR1 is SGHAT and CDR2 is FQNNGV in the germline V gene. Losses at the gene ends were 5 bases for V and 3 bases for J; bases not matched to a gene: 6. The CDR3 is 14 residues long. The CDR3 sequence is CASSQSGGFYEQYF. The CDR3 bases are TGTGCCAGCAGCCAAAGCGGGGGCTTCTACGAGCAGTACTTC.

This clonotype was found many times. The chain joins TRBV15 to TRBJ2-1; 8 bases match TRBD1. CDR3 length equals 13 residues. The V segment lost 6 bases and the J segment 10 bases; nucleotides outside the gene matches: 8. Germline CDR1 is LNHNV and CDR2 is YYDKDF (reference sequence). The chain's CDR3 is CATSPGGHEEQFF. The CDR3 DNA follows: TGTGCCACCAGTCCAGGGGGCCATGAGGAGCAGTTCTTC.

Many counts were recorded for this clonotype. J is TRBJ1-2 and V is TRBV2; a weak D match, TRBD1 (5 bases). The germline gives CDR1 SNHLY, CDR2 FYNNEI. V gave up 6 bases and J gave up 4 bases, with 12 bases separating them. CDR3 length: 13 residues. The CDR3 sequence: CASRTQAIYGYTF. CDR3 bases: TGTGCCAGCAGAACACAGGCGATCTATGGCTACACCTTC. The entire variable domain, with the rest obtained from reference TRBV2 and TRBJ1-2, is as follows: EPEVTQTPSHQVTQMGQEVILRCVPISNHLYFYWYRQILGQKVEFLVSFYNNEISEKSEIFDDQFSVERPDGSNFTLKIRSTKLEDSAMYFCASRTQAIYGYTFGSGTRLTVV.

This clonotype has at least ten counts. The J gene is TRBJ1-4, the V gene TRBV12-3 or TRBV12-4; 7 bases map to TRBD1. V lost 5 bases, J lost 5 bases, and 8 bases stayed unmatched. The CDR3 sequence is 15 residues long. The CDR3 DNA reads TGTGCCAGCAGTCCCCCGGACAGGCAAAATGAAAAACTGTTTTTT. Its protein is CASSPPDRQNEKLFF.

This clonotype was counted at least ten times. This rearrangement joins TRBV30 to TRBJ1-3; a weak D match, TRBD1 (6 bases). The CDR3 runs 13 residues. V lost 5 bases to trimming and J lost 2 bases, with 10 bases between them. Germline V gene sequence: CDR1 GTSNPN, CDR2 SVGIG (reference sequence). CDR3 nucleotide sequence: TGTGCCTGGGCAGGGGTTGCTGGAAACACCATATATTTT. Its translation: CAWAGVAGNTIYF.

This chain uses TRBV5-6 with TRBJ1-1; no definite D call. CDR3 size: 13 residues. Germline CDR1 and CDR2: SGHDT and YYEEEE. V lost 5 bases and J 6 bases, leaving 14 bases between the germline ends. The CDR3: CASSLMVDAEAFF. CDR3 in DNA: TGTGCCAGCAGTTTGATGGTTGACGCTGAAGCTTTCTTT. The whole variable domain, filled in from reference TRBV5-6 and TRBJ1-1, reads DAGVTQSPTHLIKTRGQQVTLRCSPKSGHDTVSWYQQALGQGPQFIFQYYEEEERQRGNFPDRFSGHQFPNYSSELNVNALLLGDSALYLCASSLMVDAEAFFGQGTRLTVV.

This clonotype was observed at least ten times. The chain employs TRBV20-1 and TRBJ2-2; the D gene is possibly TRBD1 (6 bases). Germline V CDR1 and CDR2: DFQATT, SNEGSKA (reference sequence). The V end lost 2 bases, the J end lost 5 bases, and 9 bases lay between the germline ends. The CDR3 spans 13 residues. The DNA for the CDR3 is TGCAGTGCTAGAAGGGACACTACCGGGGAGCTGTTTTTT. Its translation: CSARRDTTGELFF.

The sample holds many counts of this clonotype. V usage is TRBV9 and J usage is TRBJ1-6; weak D call: TRBD1 (6 bases). Per germline, CDR1 SGDLS and CDR2 YYNGEE. Trimming shortened V by 0 bases and J by 8 bases, and 15 bases separated the two germline ends. The CDR3 has 16 amino acids. Here the CDR3 reads CASSVAGGPLDSPLHF. CDR3 nucleotides: TGTGCCAGCAGCGTAGCTGGGGGGCCACTGGATTCACCCCTCCACTTT. Full variable domain (missing parts from reference TRBV9 and TRBJ1-6): DSGVTQTPKHLITATGQRVTLRCSPRSGDLSVYWYQQSLDQGLQFLIQYYNGEERAKGNILERFSAQQFPDLHSELNLSSLELGDSALYFCASSVAGGPLDSPLHFGNGTRLTVT.

This clonotype has ten or more counts. This CDR3 reads CASSLTAGYSSYEQYF. The CDR3 DNA reads TGTGCCAGCAGTTTAACGGCAGGGTACAGCTCCTACGAGCAGTACTTC. The gene calls are TRBV27 and TRBJ2-7, with a tentative D call TRBD1 (5 bases). CDR1 and CDR2 from the germline V gene are MNHEY and SMNVEV (reference sequence). Between the trimmed V and J ends, which lost 2 bases and 0 bases, there was a span of 14 bases. This CDR3 spans 16 amino acids.

Comments on this clonotype: Given a much more abundant clone one base away, this may be a read error. In nucleotides, the CDR3 is TGTGCCAGCGGCAAACAGGGGTTGGCCTACAATGAGCAGTTCTTC. This encodes CASGKQGLAYNEQFF. The rearrangement links TRBV7-2 to TRBJ2-1; 7 bases line up with TRBD1. With V trimmed by 8 bases and J by 2 bases, 9 bases remained unmatched. Per germline, CDR1 SGHTA and CDR2 FQGNSA. The CDR3 contains 15 residues.

This clonotype was counted a few times. The chain joins TRBV19 to TRBJ1-5; a weak D match, TRBD1 (5 bases). Germline loops: CDR1 LNHDA, CDR2 SQIVND (reference sequence). The CDR3 covers 14 residues. V lost 5 bases to trimming and J lost 4 bases, with 12 bases between them. The CDR3 bases are TGTGCCAGTAGTGCGGGACCGGAGAATCAGCCCCAGCATTTT. This sequence encodes CASSAGPENQPQHF.

This clonotype was detected ten times or more. The chain has TRBV9 and TRBJ2-1; 8 bases fit TRBD2. With 0 bases clipped from V and 0 bases from J, the junction kept 8 bases outside the gene matches. Looked up from germline, CDR1 is SGDLS and CDR2 is YYNGEE. The CDR3 is 18 residues long. The chain's CDR3 is CASSVAGGLRSSYNEQFF. The DNA for the CDR3 is TGTGCCAGCAGCGTAGCGGGAGGGCTTCGAAGCTCCTACAATGAGCAGTTCTTC.

This clonotype was detected many times. This rearrangement joins TRBV5-6 to TRBJ2-7, with D possibly being TRBD1 or TRBD2 (6 bases each). Looked up from germline, CDR1 is SGHDT and CDR2 is YYEEEE. There are 16 residues in the CDR3. Trimming left V 4 bases short and J 0 bases short, with 17 bases between. The CDR3, as DNA: TGTGCCAGCAGCGAAACGGCGGGACAAAGCTCCTACGAGCAGTACTTC. Translated: CASSETAGQSSYEQYF.

The V and J genes are TRBV11-2 and TRBJ1-1; TRBD1 might be the D (6 bases). This CDR3 contains 13 residues. Deletions cut 6 bases from V and 10 bases from J, with 18 bases between. CDR1 SGHAT and CDR2 FQNNGV come from the germline V gene. The CDR3 is CASSLRGARLAFF. The CDR3 DNA sequence: TGTGCCAGCAGTTTACGGGGGGCTAGATTAGCTTTCTTT.

This clonotype has a handful of counts. The rearrangement links TRBV30 to TRBJ1-5; 8 nucleotides line up with TRBD1. Germline V gene lookup returns CDR1 GTSNPN and CDR2 SVGIG (reference sequence). Trimming at V came to 2 bases and at J to 5 bases, leaving 5 bases not matched to a gene. This CDR3 comprises 14 residues. CDR3 nucleotide sequence: TGTGCCTGGAGTAAGGCAGGGGGCGATCAGCCCCAGCATTTT. Protein sequence: CAWSKAGGDQPQHF.

This clonotype occurred a few times. This chain uses TRBV20-1 with TRBJ1-2; the match to TRBD1 covers 9 bases. V shed 6 bases, J shed 8 bases, and the junction held 10 bases outside the gene matches. Germline V gene lookup returns CDR1 DFQATT and CDR2 SNEGSKA (reference sequence). The CDR3 runs 13 residues. Written as DNA, the CDR3 is TGCAGTGCCGACCCGACAGGGGGAGGCGGCTACACCTTC. Its translation is CSADPTGGGGYTF.